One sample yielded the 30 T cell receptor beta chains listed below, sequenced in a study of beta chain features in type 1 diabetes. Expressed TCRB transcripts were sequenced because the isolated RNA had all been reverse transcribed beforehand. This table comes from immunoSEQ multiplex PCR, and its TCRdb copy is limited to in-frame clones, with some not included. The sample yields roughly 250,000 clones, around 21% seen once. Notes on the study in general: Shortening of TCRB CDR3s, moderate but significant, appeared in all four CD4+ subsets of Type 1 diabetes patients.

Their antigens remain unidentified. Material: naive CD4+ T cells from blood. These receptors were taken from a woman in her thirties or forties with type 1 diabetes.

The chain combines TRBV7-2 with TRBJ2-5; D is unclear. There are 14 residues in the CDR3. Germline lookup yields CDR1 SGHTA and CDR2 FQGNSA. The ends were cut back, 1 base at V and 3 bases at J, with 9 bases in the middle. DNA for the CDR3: TGTGCCAGCAGCTTAGTTCAGACTGAAGAGACCCAGTACTTC. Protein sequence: CASSLVQTEETQYF.

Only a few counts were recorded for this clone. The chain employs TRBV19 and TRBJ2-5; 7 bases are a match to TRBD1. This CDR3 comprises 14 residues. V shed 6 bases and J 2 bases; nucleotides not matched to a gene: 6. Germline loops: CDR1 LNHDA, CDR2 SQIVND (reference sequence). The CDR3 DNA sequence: TGTGCCAGTAGCCCCCGGGACAGACAAGAGACCCAGTACTTC. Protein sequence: CASSPRDRQETQYF.

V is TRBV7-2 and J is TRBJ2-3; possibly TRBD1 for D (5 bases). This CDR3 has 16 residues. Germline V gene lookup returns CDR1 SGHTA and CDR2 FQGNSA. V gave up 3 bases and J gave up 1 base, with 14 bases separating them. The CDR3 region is CASSLDTLSGTDTQYF. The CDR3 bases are TGTGCCAGCAGCTTGGACACCTTAAGCGGCACAGATACGCAGTATTTT.

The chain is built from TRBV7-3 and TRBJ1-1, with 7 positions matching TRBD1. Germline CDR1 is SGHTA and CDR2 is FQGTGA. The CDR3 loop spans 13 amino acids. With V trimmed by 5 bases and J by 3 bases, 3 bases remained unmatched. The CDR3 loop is CASSRDSYTEAFF. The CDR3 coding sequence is TGTGCCAGCAGCCGGGACAGCTACACTGAAGCTTTCTTT.

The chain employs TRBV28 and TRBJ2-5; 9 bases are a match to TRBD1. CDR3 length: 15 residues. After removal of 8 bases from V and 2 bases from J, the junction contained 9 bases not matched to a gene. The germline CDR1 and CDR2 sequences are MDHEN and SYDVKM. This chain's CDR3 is CASSDRGIRQETQYF. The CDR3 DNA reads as TGTGCCAGCTCGGACAGGGGTATTAGGCAAGAGACCCAGTACTTC.

This CDR3 is CASSLSDRENTEAFF. The CDR3 coding sequence is TGCGCCAGCAGCTTAAGCGACAGGGAGAACACTGAAGCTTTCTTT. The chain recombines TRBV5-1 with TRBJ1-1; TRBD1 aligns across 7 bases. The junction had 5 bases not matched to a gene; V was cut back by 2 bases and J by 1 base. Germline CDR1 is SGHRS and CDR2 is YFSETQ. The CDR3 spans 15 residues.

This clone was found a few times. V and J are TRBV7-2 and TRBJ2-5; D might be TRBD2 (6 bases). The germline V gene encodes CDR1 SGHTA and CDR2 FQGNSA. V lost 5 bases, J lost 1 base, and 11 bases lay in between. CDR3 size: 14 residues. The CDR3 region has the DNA TGTGCCAGCAGCCCCAGCGGGTTCCAAGAGACCCAGTACTTC. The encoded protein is CASSPSGFQETQYF.

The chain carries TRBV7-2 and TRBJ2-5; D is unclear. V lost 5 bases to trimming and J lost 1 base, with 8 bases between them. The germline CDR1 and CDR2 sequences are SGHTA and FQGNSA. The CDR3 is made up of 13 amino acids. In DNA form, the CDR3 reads TGTGCCAGCAGCCCCTCGGTCCAAGAGACCCAGTACTTC. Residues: CASSPSVQETQYF.

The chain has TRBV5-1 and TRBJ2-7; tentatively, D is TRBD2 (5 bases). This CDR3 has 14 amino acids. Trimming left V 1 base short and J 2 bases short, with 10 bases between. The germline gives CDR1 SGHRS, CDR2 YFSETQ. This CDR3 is CASSLSAGTYEQYF. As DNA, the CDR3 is TGCGCCAGCAGCTTGAGCGCCGGGACCTACGAGCAGTACTTC.

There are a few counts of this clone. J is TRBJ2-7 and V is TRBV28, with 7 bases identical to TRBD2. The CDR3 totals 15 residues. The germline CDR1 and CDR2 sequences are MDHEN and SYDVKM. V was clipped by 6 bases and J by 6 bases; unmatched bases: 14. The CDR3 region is CASSRRAGVPGEQYF. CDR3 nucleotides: TGTGCCAGCAGCCGAAGGGCGGGAGTCCCGGGCGAGCAGTACTTC.

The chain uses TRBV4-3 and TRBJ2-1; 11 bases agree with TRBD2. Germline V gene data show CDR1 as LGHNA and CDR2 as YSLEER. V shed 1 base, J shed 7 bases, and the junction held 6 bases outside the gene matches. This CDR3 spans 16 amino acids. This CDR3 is CASSQGTSGFRNEQFF. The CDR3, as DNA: TGCGCCAGCAGCCAAGGGACTAGCGGGTTCCGTAATGAGCAGTTCTTC.

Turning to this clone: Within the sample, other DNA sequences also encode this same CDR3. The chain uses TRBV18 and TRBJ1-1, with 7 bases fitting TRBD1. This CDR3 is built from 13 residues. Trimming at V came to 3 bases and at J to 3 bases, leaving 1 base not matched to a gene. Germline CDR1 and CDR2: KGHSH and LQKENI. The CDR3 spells CASSPGQDTEAFF. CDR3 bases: TGTGCCAGCTCACCCGGACAGGACACTGAAGCTTTCTTT.

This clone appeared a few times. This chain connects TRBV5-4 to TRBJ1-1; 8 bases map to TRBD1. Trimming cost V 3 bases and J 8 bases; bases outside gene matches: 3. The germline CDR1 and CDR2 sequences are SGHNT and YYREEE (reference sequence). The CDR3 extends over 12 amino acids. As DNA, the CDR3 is TGTGCCAGCAGCTGGACAGGGAAAGAAGCTTTCTTT. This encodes CASSWTGKEAFF.

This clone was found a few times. This chain's CDR3 is CASSLTGALQETQYF. CDR3 bases: TGCGCCAGCAGCTTGACAGGGGCACTTCAAGAGACCCAGTACTTC. This chain connects TRBV5-1 to TRBJ2-5; 7 positions agree with TRBD1. The V and J ends lost 1 base and 2 bases, in that order; junction bases with no gene match: 5. CDR1 and CDR2 from the germline V gene are SGHRS and YFSETQ. This CDR3 spans 15 amino acids.

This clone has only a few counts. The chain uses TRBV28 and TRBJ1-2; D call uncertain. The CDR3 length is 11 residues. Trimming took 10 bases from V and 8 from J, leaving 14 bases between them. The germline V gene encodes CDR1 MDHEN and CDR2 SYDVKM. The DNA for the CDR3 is TGTGCCACCCGGACGGGGTACGGCTACACCTTC. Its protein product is CATRTGYGYTF.

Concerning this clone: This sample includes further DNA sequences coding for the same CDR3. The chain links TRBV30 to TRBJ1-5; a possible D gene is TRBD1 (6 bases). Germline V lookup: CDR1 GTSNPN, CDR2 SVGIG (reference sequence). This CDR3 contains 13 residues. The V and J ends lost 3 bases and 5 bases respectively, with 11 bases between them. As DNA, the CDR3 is TGTGCCTGGAGCCTACAGGGAGATCAGCCCCAGCATTTT. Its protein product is CAWSLQGDQPQHF.

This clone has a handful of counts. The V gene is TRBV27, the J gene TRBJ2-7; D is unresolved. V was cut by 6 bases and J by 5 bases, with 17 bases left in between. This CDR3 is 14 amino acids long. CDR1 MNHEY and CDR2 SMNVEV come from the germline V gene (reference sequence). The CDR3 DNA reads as TGTGCCAGCAGCCGGGTTCCCTCATCCCACGAGCAGTACTTC. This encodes CASSRVPSSHEQYF.

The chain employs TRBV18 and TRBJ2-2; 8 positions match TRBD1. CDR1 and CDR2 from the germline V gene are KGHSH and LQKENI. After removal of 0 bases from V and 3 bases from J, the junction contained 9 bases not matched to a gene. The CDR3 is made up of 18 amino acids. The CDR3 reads CASSPPVLQGADTGELFF. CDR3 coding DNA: TGTGCCAGCTCACCACCAGTTTTGCAGGGGGCGGACACCGGGGAGCTGTTTTTT.

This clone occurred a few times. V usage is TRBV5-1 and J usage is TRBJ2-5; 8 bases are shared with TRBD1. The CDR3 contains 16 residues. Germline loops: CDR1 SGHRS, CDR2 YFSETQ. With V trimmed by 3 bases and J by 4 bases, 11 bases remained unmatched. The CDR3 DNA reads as TGCGCCAGCAGCTGGGAGCAGGGGGCAGGAAGAGAGACCCAGTACTTC. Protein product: CASSWEQGAGRETQYF.

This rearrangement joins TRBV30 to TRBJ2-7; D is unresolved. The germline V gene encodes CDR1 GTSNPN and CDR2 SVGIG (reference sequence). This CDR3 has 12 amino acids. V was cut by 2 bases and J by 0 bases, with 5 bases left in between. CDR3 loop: CAWSTASYEQYF. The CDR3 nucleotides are TGTGCCTGGAGTACAGCCTCCTACGAGCAGTACTTC.

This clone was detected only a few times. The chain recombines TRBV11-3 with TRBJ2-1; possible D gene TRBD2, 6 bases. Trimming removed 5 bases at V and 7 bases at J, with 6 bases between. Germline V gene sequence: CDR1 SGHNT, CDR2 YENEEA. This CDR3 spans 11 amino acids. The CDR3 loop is CASSRGNEQFF. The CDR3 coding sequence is TGTGCCAGCAGCCGGGGGAATGAGCAGTTCTTC. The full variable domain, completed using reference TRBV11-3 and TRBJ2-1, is EAGVVQSPRYKIIEKKQPVAFWCNPISGHNTLYWYLQNLGQGPELLIRYENEEAVDDSQLPKDRFSAERLKGVDSTLKIQPAELGDSAVYLCASSRGNEQFFGPGTRLTVL.

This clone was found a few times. The CDR3 region has the DNA TGCGCCAGCAGCTGGACCGGACAGGGGACCGCGAACACTGAAGCTTTCTTT. It yields the protein CASSWTGQGTANTEAFF. The rearrangement uses TRBV5-1 and TRBJ1-1; the match to TRBD1 covers 9 bases. V dropped 3 bases and J dropped 1; count of bases not matched to a gene: 10. The CDR3 length is 17 residues. Germline values: CDR1 SGHRS, CDR2 YFSETQ.

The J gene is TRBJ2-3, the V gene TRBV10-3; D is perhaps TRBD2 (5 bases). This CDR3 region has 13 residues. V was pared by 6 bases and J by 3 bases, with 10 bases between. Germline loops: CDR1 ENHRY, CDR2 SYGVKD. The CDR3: CAISGEGTDTQYF. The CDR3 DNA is TGTGCCATCAGCGGGGAAGGGACAGATACGCAGTATTTT.

The CDR3 nucleotides are TGTGCCAGCAGCTTCCGTGAGAGGGGCACAGATACGCAGTATTTT. Its translation is CASSFRERGTDTQYF. The chain carries TRBV7-2 and TRBJ2-3; the D gene is possibly TRBD2 (5 bases). The CDR3 length is 15 residues. Germline-derived CDR1 and CDR2 are SGHTA and FQGNSA. V was cut by 3 bases and J by 1 base, with 11 bases left in between.

CDR3 amino acids: CASSFQRGVDNEQFF. The CDR3 DNA sequence: TGTGCCAGCAGCTTCCAGCGGGGGGTGGACAATGAGCAGTTCTTC. The gene calls are TRBV11-2 and TRBJ2-1, with 9 bases identical to TRBD2. With V trimmed by 3 bases and J by 5 bases, 5 bases remained unmatched. The germline V gene encodes CDR1 SGHAT and CDR2 FQNNGV. This CDR3 comprises 15 residues.

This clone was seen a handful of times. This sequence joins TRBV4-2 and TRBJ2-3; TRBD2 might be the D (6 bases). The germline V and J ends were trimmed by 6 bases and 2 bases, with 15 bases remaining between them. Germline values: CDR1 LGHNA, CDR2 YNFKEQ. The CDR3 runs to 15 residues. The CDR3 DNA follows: TGTGCCAGCAGACCCCGGGACTCAAACACAGATACGCAGTATTTT. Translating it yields CASRPRDSNTDTQYF.

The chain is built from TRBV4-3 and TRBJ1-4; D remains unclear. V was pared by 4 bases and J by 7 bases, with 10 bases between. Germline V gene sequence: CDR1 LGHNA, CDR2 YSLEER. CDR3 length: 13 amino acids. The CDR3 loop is CASSPEEGEKLFF. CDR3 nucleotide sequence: TGCGCCAGCAGCCCAGAAGAGGGTGAAAAACTGTTTTTT.

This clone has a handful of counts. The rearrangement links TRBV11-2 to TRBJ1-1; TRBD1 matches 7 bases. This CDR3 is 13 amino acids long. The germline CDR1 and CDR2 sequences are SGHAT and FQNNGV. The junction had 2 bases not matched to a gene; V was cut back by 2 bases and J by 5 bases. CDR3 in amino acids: CASSLTGDTEAFF. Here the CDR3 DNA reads TGTGCCAGCAGCTTAACAGGGGATACTGAAGCTTTCTTT.

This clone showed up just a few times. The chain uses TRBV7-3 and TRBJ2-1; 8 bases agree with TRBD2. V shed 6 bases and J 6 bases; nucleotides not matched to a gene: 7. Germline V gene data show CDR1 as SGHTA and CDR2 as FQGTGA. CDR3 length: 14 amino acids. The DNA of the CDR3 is TGTGCCAGCAGACCAGCGGGAGCAACCAATGAGCAGTTCTTC. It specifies CASRPAGATNEQFF.

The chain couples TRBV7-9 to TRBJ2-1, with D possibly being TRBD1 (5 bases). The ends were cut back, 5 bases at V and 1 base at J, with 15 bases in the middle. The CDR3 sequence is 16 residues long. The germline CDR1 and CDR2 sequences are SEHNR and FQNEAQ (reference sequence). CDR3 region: CASSITRTSSYNEQFF. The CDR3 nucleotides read TGTGCCAGCAGCATCACCCGGACATCATCCTACAATGAGCAGTTCTTC.